This T cell receptor beta chain was captured in a study of cytomegalovirus exposure and HLA in healthy donors. Those who donated were healthy bone marrow donors. As to this clone: Antigen unknown.

The PCR was carried out with 60 Vbeta primers and 13 Jbeta primers. TCRdb's table, derived via immunoSEQ multiplex PCR, lists solely in-frame clones and lacks some. This sample carries about 92,000 clones, roughly 80% of them seen once, and the ten largest clones take 1.2%. Study results and limitations: Presence/absence analyses took donor sequencing depth as roughly uniform. According to reports, the classifier identified cytomegalovirus status with high specificity and sensitivity. When analyzed later, a missense DCLRE1C variant was found to be linked to TCR beta V- and J-gene trimming.

Per the germline V gene, CDR1 is MGHRA and CDR2 is YSYEKL. CDR3 size: 17 residues. Germline trimming cut 1 base from V and 4 bases from J; bases unmatched to any gene: 7. The clonotype comes from a girl aged 2-10 years in good health and CMV-seropositive. The chain uses TRBV4-1 and TRBJ2-1, with TRBD1 matching over 10 bases. The sample was PBMCs. CDR3 nucleotides: TGCGCCAGCAGCCAAGCCCCGGGACAGGGGAATTACAATGAGCAGTTCTTC. Residues: CASSQAPGQGNYNEQFF.